These 13 T cell receptor beta chains were all obtained from the same sample, sequenced in a study of CD8+CD57+ T cells in acquired aplastic anemia. Investigators profiled TCR beta VDJ and CDR3 from genomic DNA template. TCRdb ran MiXCR on the reads and lists one entry per CDR3 protein. The table shows about 190,000 distinct CDR3 sequences, with approximately 49% occurring only once. Source material: sorted CD4+, CD8+, or CD8+CD57+ T cells (not recorded which) from PBMCs. These receptors were collected from a human donor in good health, serving as a control.

To note about this clonotype: Because the CDR3's place on the DNA is in doubt, the DNA is left out and the CDR3 is given as listed by TCRdb. The rearrangement uses TRBV19 and TRBJ1-6; the tabulated D call, TRBD1, remains unverified against the DNA. The CDR3 totals 23 residues, both ends included. Germline V gives CDR1 LNHDA, CDR2 SQIVND (reference sequence). The CDR3 spells CASSGTGFNGKLFFGSGSSPLHF.

The rearrangement uses TRBV20-1 and TRBJ2-5, with 7 bases lining up with TRBD1. The CDR3 totals 14 residues. CDR1 and CDR2 from the germline V gene are DFQATT and SNEGSKA (reference sequence). V lost 3 bases to trimming and J lost 0 bases; unmatched junction nucleotides: 4. The CDR3 is CSASETGYQETQYF. The CDR3 DNA reads TGCAGTGCTAGCGAGACAGGGTACCAAGAGACCCAGTACTTC.

In the case of this clonotype: A much larger clone lies a single base off, so this may be a read error. The chain uses TRBV12-3 or TRBV12-4 and TRBJ1-2; D call uncertain. This CDR3 is 13 amino acids long. Written as DNA, the CDR3 is TGTGCCAGCAGGAGTGGAGGAAACTATGGCCACACCTTC. As protein: CASRSGGNYGHTF.

The chain recombines TRBV11-2 with TRBJ2-7; D possibly corresponds to TRBD2 (6 bases). Between the trimmed V and J ends, which lost 3 bases and 6 bases, there was a span of 18 bases. The CDR3 runs 15 residues. Per the germline V gene, CDR1 is SGHAT and CDR2 is FQNNGV. The CDR3: CASSFLGSSGSEQYF. CDR3 in DNA: TGTGCCAGCAGCTTCCTAGGTAGTAGCGGCTCCGAGCAGTACTTC.

This clonotype was seen just once. The chain employs TRBV12-3 or TRBV12-4 and TRBJ1-2; 7 positions match TRBD1. J gave up 1 base and V 5 bases, and 7 bases lay outside the gene matches. The CDR3 is 15 residues long. The CDR3 nucleotides read TGTGCCAGCAGTCCCCGGGACAGATTTAACTATGGCTACACCTTC. It codes for CASSPRDRFNYGYTF.

V is TRBV7-3 and J is TRBJ2-7, with 12 nucleotides matching TRBD2. Germline CDR1 reads SGHTA; CDR2 reads FQGTGA. The CDR3 totals 15 residues. Trimming cost V 5 bases and J 7 bases; bases outside gene matches: 9. The CDR3 loop is CASSTLAGGQGEQYF. The CDR3 DNA sequence: TGTGCCAGCAGCACCCTAGCGGGGGGGCAGGGGGAGCAGTACTTC. The full variable domain, in which reference TRBV7-3 and TRBJ2-7 provide the parts outside the CDR3, is GAGVSQTPSNKVTEKGKYVELRCDPISGHTALYWYRQSLGQGPEFLIYFQGTGAADDSGLPNDRFFAVRPEGSVSTLKIQRTERGDSAVYLCASSTLAGGQGEQYFGPGTRLTVT.

The genes are TRBV19 and TRBJ2-1; 8 nucleotides align to TRBD1. CDR1 and CDR2 from the germline V gene are LNHDA and SQIVND (reference sequence). The CDR3 runs to 13 residues. The CDR3 nucleotides are TGTGCAGTAAGTCAGGGGGCTTTCGATGAGCAGTTCTTC. Translating gives CAVSQGAFDEQFF. Full variable domain (outside the CDR3, taken from reference TRBV19 and TRBJ2-1): DGGITQSPKYLFRKEGQNVTLSCEQNLNHDAMYWYRQDPGQGLRLIYYSQIVNDFQKGDIAEGYSVSREKKESFPLTVTSAQKNPTAFYLCAVSQGAFDEQFFGPGTRLTVL.

The rearrangement uses TRBV20-1 and TRBJ1-6; D gene unclear. Looked up from germline, CDR1 is DFQATT and CDR2 is SNEGSKA (reference sequence). Trimming took off 1 base at V and 2 bases at J, with 6 bases between the two ends. The CDR3 consists of 14 residues. CDR3 amino acids: CSARGPAYNSPLHF. The CDR3 coding sequence is TGCAGTGCTAGAGGGCCTGCCTATAATTCACCCCTCCACTTT.

This rearrangement joins TRBV11-3 to TRBJ1-6; TRBD1 matches 8 bases. The germline V gene has CDR1 SGHNT and CDR2 YENEEA. V lost 5 bases and J lost 10; bases outside the gene matches: 10. The CDR3 extends over 15 amino acids. CDR3 nucleotide sequence: TGTGCCAGCAGCCCCCCCGGACAGGGCGGCTCACCCCTCCACTTT. This translates into CASSPPGQGGSPLHF.

This clonotype has only a few counts. The chain is built from TRBV7-9 and TRBJ2-7; D uncertain. This CDR3 contains 12 residues. The germline V gene encodes CDR1 SEHNR and CDR2 FQNEAQ (reference sequence). Trimming took off 0 bases at V and 5 bases at J, with 5 bases between the two ends. The CDR3: CASSLAKNEQYF. CDR3 sequence (DNA): TGTGCCAGCAGCTTAGCGAAAAACGAGCAGTACTTC.

The rearrangement links TRBV28 to TRBJ2-7, with 13 bases that match TRBD2. Per germline, CDR1 MDHEN and CDR2 SYDVKM. After removal of 4 bases from V and 4 bases from J, the junction contained 19 bases not matched to a gene. The CDR3 is 20 residues long. The CDR3 is CASSSLPGLAGYYVGYEQYF. Written as DNA, the CDR3 is TGTGCCAGCAGTTCTCTACCGGGACTAGCGGGGTACTATGTAGGTTACGAGCAGTACTTC.

The chain recombines TRBV19 with TRBJ2-7; TRBD1 matches at 9 bases. J lost 7 bases, V lost 5 bases, and 6 bases had no gene match. From germline, CDR1 is LNHDA and CDR2 SQIVND (reference sequence). The CDR3 runs 13 residues. The CDR3 is CASSLQGAREQYF. The CDR3, as DNA: TGTGCCAGTAGTTTACAGGGGGCGCGGGAGCAGTACTTC.

Notes on this clonotype: Since a much larger clone is just one base distant, this may be a read error. The rearrangement joins TRBV7-6 to TRBJ1-4, with 7 positions matching TRBD1. V gave up 3 bases and J gave up 0 bases; unmatched junction bases: 10. CDR1 and CDR2 (germline): SGHVS, FNYEAQ. The CDR3 has 18 amino acids. The CDR3 DNA reads TGTGCCAGCAGCTTCCGGGACAGTTCCAGATCAACTAATGAAAAACTGTTTTTT. It codes for CASSFRDSSRSTNEKLFF.